The 18 T cell receptor beta chains given below trace back to one sample, sequenced in a study of CD8 T cell repertoires and HIV-1 epitope variants. Sequencing was performed with immunoSEQ multiplex PCR; in TCRdb, only in-frame clones are kept and a portion is missing. The data hold about 6,000 clones, with 64% observed a single time. These TCRs are of unknown antigen specificity. Sequencing input: cultured CD8+ T cells derived from PBMCs. The receptors here all came from a male donor with HIV.

The chain is built from TRBV7-8 and TRBJ2-3; 9 nucleotides line up with TRBD2. Losses at the gene ends were 5 bases for V and 2 bases for J; bases not matched to a gene: 14. Germline V gene lookup returns CDR1 SGHVS and CDR2 FQNEAQ. CDR3 size: 18 residues. Here the CDR3 DNA reads TGTGCCAGCAGCAAGAGGGCCGGCGGCGGGAGGGACACAGATACGCAGTATTTT. As protein: CASSKRAGGGRDTDTQYF.

This clone has only one observation. DNA of the CDR3: TGCGCCAGCAGCCGGGAGAAATCCGGGGGGGGAAGCACAGATACGCAGTATTTT. It codes for CASSREKSGGGSTDTQYF. The chain has TRBV5-1 and TRBJ2-3; 8 nucleotides align to TRBD2. The germline CDR1 and CDR2 sequences are SGHRS and YFSETQ. Trimming cost V 4 bases and J 0 bases; bases outside gene matches: 13. The CDR3 has 18 residues.

J is TRBJ2-3 and V is TRBV28; D unresolved. The CDR3 is made up of 13 amino acids. V was pared by 5 bases and J by 3 bases, with 9 bases between. Germline CDR1 MDHEN, CDR2 SYDVKM. The CDR3 DNA is TGTGCCAGCAGTCTTGACTCAACAGATACGCAGTATTTT. It yields the protein CASSLDSTDTQYF.

This clone was found once. V is TRBV15 and J is TRBJ2-5; D possibly uses TRBD1 or TRBD2 (5 bases each). CDR1 is LNHNV, CDR2 YYDKDF, per germline (reference sequence). V lost 5 bases and J lost 4, with 17 bases in between. There are 15 residues in the CDR3. The CDR3 reads CATSDGEEGIETQYF. As DNA, the CDR3 is TGTGCCACCAGCGACGGTGAAGAGGGGATAGAGACCCAGTACTTC.

CDR3 DNA: TGTGCCAGCAGCTTAGGGGGGTTCGACGAGCAGTACTTC. As protein: CASSLGGFDEQYF. V gene TRBV7-8 combines with J gene TRBJ2-7; tentatively, D is TRBD1 or TRBD2 (5 bases each). The CDR3 covers 13 residues. The V and J ends lost 1 base and 5 bases respectively, with 9 bases between them. From germline, CDR1 is SGHVS and CDR2 FQNEAQ.

The chain links TRBV27 to TRBJ2-5; D is undetermined. Germline CDR1 is MNHEY and CDR2 is SMNVEV (reference sequence). This CDR3 region has 17 residues. V dropped 3 bases and J dropped 1 base, with 18 bases sitting between them. The CDR3 loop reads CASSFVSLGPSQETQYF. The CDR3, as DNA: TGTGCCAGCAGTTTTGTTTCCCTTGGACCGTCCCAAGAGACCCAGTACTTC.

This chain joins TRBV4-3 and TRBJ1-1, with D perhaps TRBD1 (6 bases). V was pared by 4 bases and J by 4 bases, with 13 bases between. The V gene's germline CDR1 is LGHNA and CDR2 YSLEER. The CDR3 has 14 residues. The CDR3 protein is CASSREQGGTEAFF. The CDR3 DNA follows: TGCGCCAGCAGCCGGGAACAGGGAGGCACTGAAGCTTTCTTT.

The chain joins TRBV28 to TRBJ2-7; D is possibly TRBD1 (6 bases). The CDR3 loop spans 17 amino acids. Trimming removed 3 bases from V and 0 bases from J, with 18 bases in between. CDR1 is MDHEN and CDR2 is SYDVKM in the germline V gene. The CDR3 here is CASSFPRTEQSSYEQYF. Written as DNA, the CDR3 is TGTGCCAGCAGTTTCCCCCGGACAGAACAGAGCTCCTACGAGCAGTACTTC.

This clone was found a few times. The rearrangement joins TRBV29-1 to TRBJ1-2; tentatively, D is TRBD1 (6 bases). This CDR3 comprises 14 residues. CDR1 SQVTM and CDR2 ANQGSEA come from the germline V gene. V was shortened by 3 bases and J by 4 bases, with 15 bases between the two germline ends. This CDR3 reads CSVDGEGGVYGYTF. CDR3 coding DNA: TGCAGCGTTGATGGAGAGGGGGGAGTCTATGGCTACACCTTC.

This clone was seen a handful of times. The DNA for the CDR3 is TGTGCCAGTAGTATAGGAAGGGTTCCGGGTAATCAGCCCCAGCATTTT. It is translated as CASSIGRVPGNQPQHF. The J gene is TRBJ1-5, the V gene TRBV19; D unresolved. Germline CDR1 reads LNHDA; CDR2 reads SQIVND (reference sequence). V was shortened by 1 base and J by 4 bases, with 14 bases between the two germline ends. The CDR3 extends over 16 amino acids.

The chain employs TRBV2 and TRBJ2-6; 7 bases match TRBD2. CDR3 size: 16 residues. J gave up 0 bases and V 3 bases, and 2 bases lay outside the gene matches. Germline CDR1 reads SNHLY; CDR2 reads FYNNEI. The CDR3 region has the DNA TGTGCCAGCAGTGACGGGACTACCTCTGGGGCCAACGTCCTGACTTTC. Translated, it gives CASSDGTTSGANVLTF.

This clone was found a few times. This CDR3 is CASKPQVQFHEQYF. For the CDR3, the DNA is TGTGCCAGCAAACCACAGGTCCAATTCCACGAGCAGTACTTC. The genes are TRBV5-6 and TRBJ2-7, with D possibly TRBD1 on 5 matching bases. Germline CDR1 SGHDT, CDR2 YYEEEE. Trimming took off 6 bases at V and 5 bases at J, with 18 bases between the two ends. This CDR3 is 14 amino acids long.

V gene TRBV11-2 combines with J gene TRBJ2-1, with 8 bases lining up with TRBD2. V lost 3 bases to trimming and J lost 3 bases; unmatched junction nucleotides: 16. CDR1 and CDR2 from the germline V gene are SGHAT and FQNNGV. This CDR3 comprises 19 residues. CDR3 protein: CASSFRAVRQRESYNEQFF. DNA for the CDR3: TGTGCCAGCAGCTTCCGGGCGGTGCGCCAGCGGGAGAGCTACAATGAGCAGTTCTTC.

Comments on this clone: One end of the junction varies from germline; a read error may be responsible. The V call is TRBV7-2, the J call TRBJ2-7, with 7 bases aligning to TRBD2. Germline CDR1 SGHTA, CDR2 FQGNSA. This CDR3 spans 17 amino acids. CDR3 nucleotide sequence: TGTGCCAGCAGATTAGATGGTCCTAGCGGAGCCCCCTACGAGCAGTACTTC. Translating gives CASRLDGPSGAPYEQYF.

The CDR3 sequence is CASSLNSYNEQFF. CDR3 DNA: TGTGCCAGCAGCTTAAACAGCTACAATGAGCAGTTCTTC. The genes are TRBV11-1 and TRBJ2-1, with D unclear. CDR1 and CDR2 (germline): SGHAT, FQDESV (reference sequence). The V end was cut by 2 bases, the J end by 3 bases, with 5 bases between. The CDR3 is 13 residues long.

The CDR3: CASSPPTSGRLNEQFF. CDR3 DNA: TGTGCCAGCTCACCCCCGACTAGCGGGAGACTCAATGAGCAGTTCTTC. The rearrangement uses TRBV18 and TRBJ2-1; 12 positions match TRBD2. The CDR3 has 16 residues. Trimming cost V 3 bases and J 6 bases; bases outside gene matches: 6. Germline assignment: CDR1 KGHSH and CDR2 LQKENI.

This clone is a singleton in its sample. The chain links TRBV7-8 to TRBJ2-7; tentatively, D is TRBD2 (6 bases). The CDR3 is 15 residues long. The V and J ends lost 8 bases and 1 base respectively, with 18 bases between them. The germline V gene has CDR1 SGHVS and CDR2 FQNEAQ. This CDR3 is CASHGGGGASYEQYF. In DNA, the CDR3 is TGTGCCAGCCACGGGGGAGGAGGGGCTTCCTACGAGCAGTACTTC.

CDR3 sequence reads: CASSAGAGELFF. CDR3 nucleotide sequence: TGTGCCAGTAGTGCGGGAGCCGGGGAGCTGTTTTTT. The chain joins TRBV19 to TRBJ2-2, with TRBD2 identical over 7 bases. V trimming: 5 bases; J trimming: 6 bases; junction bases outside the gene matches: 0. Germline V gene lookup returns CDR1 LNHDA and CDR2 SQIVND (reference sequence). CDR3 length: 12 amino acids.